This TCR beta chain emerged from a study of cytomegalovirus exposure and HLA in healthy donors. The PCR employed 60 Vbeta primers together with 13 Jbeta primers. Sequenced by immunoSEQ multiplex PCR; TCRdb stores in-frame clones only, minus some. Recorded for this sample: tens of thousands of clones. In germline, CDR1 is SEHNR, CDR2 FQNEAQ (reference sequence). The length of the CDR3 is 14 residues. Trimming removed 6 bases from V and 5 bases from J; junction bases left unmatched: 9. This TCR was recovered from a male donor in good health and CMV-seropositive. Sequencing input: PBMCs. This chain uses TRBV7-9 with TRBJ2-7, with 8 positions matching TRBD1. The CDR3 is CASSRWDRTHEQYF. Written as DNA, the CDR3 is TGTGCCAGCAGTCGTTGGGACAGGACCCACGAGCAGTACTTC. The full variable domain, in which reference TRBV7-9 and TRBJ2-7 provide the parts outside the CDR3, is DTGVSQNPRHKITKRGQNVTFRCDPISEHNRLYWYRQTLGQGPEFLTYFQNEAQLEKSRLLSDRFSAERPKGSFSTLEIQRTEQGDSAMYLCASSRWDRTHEQYFGPGTRLTVT.